These 27 T cell receptor beta chains came from one sample sequenced in a study of OX40 agonist ivuxolimab in advanced cancers. Produced via immunoSEQ multiplex PCR; TCRdb's table is partial and in-frame only. The sample has 61,000 or so clones, 85% to 90% seen once. The source material was CD4+ or CD8+ T cells sorted from blood, sampled in a trial of the OX40 agonist ivuxolimab. The receptors come from an adult with an advanced solid tumor such as melanoma, head and neck, liver or kidney cancer.

The V call is TRBV7-2, the J call TRBJ1-5; possibly TRBD1 for D (6 bases). The CDR3 has 16 amino acids. Trimming stripped 6 bases from V and 2 bases from J, with 17 bases between. The germline CDR1 and CDR2 sequences are SGHTA and FQGNSA. This CDR3 reads CASSPRGGEGNQPQHF. The CDR3, as DNA: TGTGCCAGCAGTCCGCGGGGGGGCGAAGGCAATCAGCCCCAGCATTTT.

In its sample, this clone was seen once. The CDR3 bases are TGTGCCAGCAGCTTGGGACTAGCGGGGGGGCCGGGCACCGGGGAGCTGTTTTTT. Its translation is CASSLGLAGGPGTGELFF. The rearrangement links TRBV5-4 to TRBJ2-2; TRBD2 matches at 14 bases. Germline trimming cut 0 bases from V and 4 bases from J; bases unmatched to any gene: 5. The CDR3 is 18 amino acids. Germline loops: CDR1 SGHNT, CDR2 YYREEE (reference sequence).

The chain carries TRBV5-1 and TRBJ2-6, with unresolved D. In germline, CDR1 is SGHRS, CDR2 YFSETQ. The V end lost 1 base, the J end lost 2 bases, and 7 bases lay between the germline ends. The CDR3 contains 15 residues. The CDR3 DNA is TGCGCCAGCAGCTTGAGGCCGGCTGGGGCCAACGTCCTGACTTTC. Translating gives CASSLRPAGANVLTF.

The genes are TRBV6-1 and TRBJ1-5; TRBD1 is a possible D gene (6 bases). The CDR3 loop spans 14 amino acids. V lost 7 bases to trimming and J lost 7 bases, with 17 bases between them. Germline-derived CDR1 and CDR2 are MNHNS and SASEGT. DNA of the CDR3: TGTGCCAGCAAGGGGACACTTATAAAACAGCCCCAGCATTTT. Its protein is CASKGTLIKQPQHF.

The rearrangement uses TRBV5-1 and TRBJ2-5; TRBD1 might be the D (5 bases). The length of the CDR3 is 14 residues. Germline V CDR1 and CDR2: SGHRS, YFSETQ. The germline V and J ends were trimmed by 1 base and 3 bases, with 10 bases remaining between them. The chain's CDR3 is CASSLYQGKETQYF. In nucleotides, the CDR3 is TGCGCCAGCAGCTTGTATCAGGGAAAAGAGACCCAGTACTTC.

CDR3 loop: CASTNKQGARETQYF. For the CDR3, the DNA is TGTGCCAGCACCAACAAGCAGGGGGCGCGAGAGACCCAGTACTTC. The rearrangement joins TRBV11-2 to TRBJ2-5, with 8 bases lining up with TRBD1. Germline CDR1 reads SGHAT; CDR2 reads FQNNGV. CDR3 length: 15 residues. Trimming took 7 bases from V and 4 from J; bases not matched to a gene: 11.

The genes are TRBV9 and TRBJ1-6; 7 positions match TRBD1. Trimming took 3 bases from V and 6 from J; bases not matched to a gene: 9. The CDR3 is 16 residues long. Germline CDR1 SGDLS, CDR2 YYNGEE. CDR3 sequence reads: CASSAPLGQPNSPLHF. DNA of the CDR3: TGTGCCAGCAGCGCCCCGCTGGGACAGCCTAATTCACCCCTCCACTTT.

This clone was seen only once. CDR3 DNA: TGTGCCAGCAGCGACGAAGGGGGTTTTGGGGACGGGGAGCTGTTTTTT. Encoded protein: CASSDEGGFGDGELFF. The chain is built from TRBV21-1 and TRBJ2-2; whether TRBD1, the table's D call, matches the DNA was not checked. TRBV21-1 is described as a pseudogene. This CDR3 is 16 amino acids long.

The chain employs TRBV6-5 and TRBJ2-1, with D perhaps TRBD2 (5 bases). This CDR3 comprises 13 residues. V was clipped by 2 bases and J by 8 bases, with 10 bases between them. CDR1 is MNHEY and CDR2 is SVGAGI in the germline V gene. The CDR3 loop reads CASSYRSGHEQFF. CDR3 DNA: TGTGCCAGCAGTTACAGGAGCGGCCATGAGCAGTTCTTC.

The chain has TRBV2 and TRBJ1-1, with a weak D call TRBD1 (6 bases). V was clipped by 5 bases and J by 8 bases, with 12 bases between them. Germline lookup yields CDR1 SNHLY and CDR2 FYNNEI. The CDR3 length is 12 residues. The CDR3 sequence: CASSLNRAEAFF. The CDR3 nucleotides read TGTGCCAGCAGTCTAAACAGGGCGGAAGCTTTCTTT.

This chain uses TRBV25-1 with TRBJ1-1; TRBD1 might be the D (6 bases). The CDR3 sequence is 13 residues long. Germline values: CDR1 MGHDK, CDR2 SYGVNS. Deletions cut 10 bases from V and 1 base from J, with 13 bases between. The CDR3 DNA reads as TGTGCCACCTCATTCAGGGGGAACACTGAAGCTTTCTTT. It yields the protein CATSFRGNTEAFF.

The chain carries TRBV10-2 and TRBJ2-5, with unresolved D. CDR3 length: 15 amino acids. Trimming pared 6 bases from V and 1 base from J, leaving 15 bases between. CDR1 and CDR2 (germline): WSHSY, SAAADI. CDR3 in amino acids: CASRGSTTTQETQYF. CDR3 nucleotide sequence: TGCGCCAGCAGGGGATCGACCACGACCCAAGAGACCCAGTACTTC.

This rearrangement joins TRBV6-5 to TRBJ1-2; D remains ambiguous. The length of the CDR3 is 12 residues. V shed 0 bases and J shed 5 bases, with 4 bases lying between them. Looked up from germline, CDR1 is MNHEY and CDR2 is SVGAGI. CDR3 bases: TGTGCCAGCAGTTACTCAGGGTATGGCTACACCTTC. Translation gives CASSYSGYGYTF.

This clone came up a few times. The chain links TRBV2 to TRBJ1-1; the D gene is possibly TRBD1 (5 bases). CDR3 size: 17 residues. Trimming left V 4 bases short and J 0 bases short, with 18 bases between. Germline V gives CDR1 SNHLY, CDR2 FYNNEI. CDR3 DNA: TGTGCCAGCAGTGTTGGATTAAGGGGCAGGGTGAACACTGAAGCTTTCTTT. Its protein is CASSVGLRGRVNTEAFF.

The V call is TRBV19, the J call TRBJ2-2, with D tentatively TRBD1 (6 bases). The V gene's germline CDR1 is LNHDA and CDR2 SQIVND (reference sequence). The CDR3 runs 14 residues. V was shortened by 7 bases and J by 3 bases, with 12 bases between the two germline ends. CDR3 sequence: CASIGRGHTGELFF. The CDR3 coding sequence is TGTGCCAGTATTGGCAGGGGTCACACCGGGGAGCTGTTTTTT. The full variable domain, its missing parts supplied by reference TRBV19 and TRBJ2-2, is DGGITQSPKYLFRKEGQNVTLSCEQNLNHDAMYWYRQDPGQGLRLIYYSQIVNDFQKGDIAEGYSVSREKKESFPLTVTSAQKNPTAFYLCASIGRGHTGELFFGEGSRLTVL.

The chain joins TRBV6-1 to TRBJ1-5; D uncertain. The CDR3 sequence is 13 residues long. Germline lookup yields CDR1 MNHNS and CDR2 SASEGT. The ends were cut back, 6 bases at V and 3 bases at J, with 9 bases in the middle. The CDR3 sequence is CASRTGDNQPQHF. CDR3 coding DNA: TGTGCCAGCAGAACCGGGGACAATCAGCCCCAGCATTTT.

This rearrangement joins TRBV11-3 to TRBJ2-1; TRBD1 agrees at 8 bases. Germline V lookup: CDR1 SGHNT, CDR2 YENEEA. This CDR3 region has 15 residues. V was pared by 4 bases and J by 7 bases, with 9 bases of the junction left unmatched. The CDR3 is CASSSRQGASNEQFF. The CDR3 DNA is TGTGCCAGCAGCTCCCGGCAGGGGGCTAGTAATGAGCAGTTCTTC.

The gene calls are TRBV18 and TRBJ2-1; 7 nucleotides line up with TRBD1. CDR3 size: 14 residues. The ends lost 0 bases at V and 8 bases at J; junction bases unmatched: 4. Germline values: CDR1 KGHSH, CDR2 LQKENI. CDR3 sequence reads: CASSPPGTVYEQFF. For the CDR3, the DNA is TGTGCCAGCTCACCACCAGGGACAGTTTATGAGCAGTTCTTC. Full variable domain (outside the CDR3, taken from reference TRBV18 and TRBJ2-1): NAGVMQNPRHLVRRRGQEARLRCSPMKGHSHVYWYRQLPEEGLKFMVYLQKENIIDESGMPKERFSAEFPKEGPSILRIQQVVRGDSAAYFCASSPPGTVYEQFFGPGTRLTVL.

The V and J genes are TRBV18 and TRBJ1-2; tentative D call: TRBD1 (5 bases). Germline V gene data show CDR1 as KGHSH and CDR2 as LQKENI. Trimming stripped 8 bases from V and 0 bases from J, with 10 bases between. The CDR3 runs 13 residues. The CDR3 sequence is CASTDRTNYGYTF. As DNA, the CDR3 is TGTGCCAGCACTGACAGAACTAACTATGGCTACACCTTC.

The V and J genes are TRBV2 and TRBJ1-2, with 9 bases fitting TRBD1. Germline V CDR1 and CDR2: SNHLY, FYNNEI. CDR3 length equals 14 residues. The V segment lost 6 bases and the J segment 1 base; nucleotides outside the gene matches: 3. The CDR3 loop is CASRGTGINYGYTF. As DNA, the CDR3 is TGTGCCAGCAGAGGGACAGGGATTAACTATGGCTACACCTTC.

J is TRBJ1-6 and V is TRBV5-1, with 10 bases matching TRBD1. V shed 0 bases and J 11 bases; nucleotides not matched to a gene: 8. The germline V gene has CDR1 SGHRS and CDR2 YFSETQ. The CDR3 covers 16 residues. CDR3 nucleotides: TGCGCCAGCAGCTTGGTAGGTGGACAGGGGGACACACCCCTCCACTTT. The encoded protein is CASSLVGGQGDTPLHF.

The CDR3 DNA follows: TGTGCCAGCTCACAGACAAAGGACAGGGTCAATGGCTACACCTTC. Translation gives CASSQTKDRVNGYTF. This chain links TRBV18 with TRBJ1-2; 8 bases are shared with TRBD1. The CDR3 sequence is 15 residues long. V lost 4 bases, J lost 6 bases, and 10 bases stayed unmatched. Germline V lookup: CDR1 KGHSH, CDR2 LQKENI. The full variable domain, in which reference TRBV18 and TRBJ1-2 provide the parts outside the CDR3, is NAGVMQNPRHLVRRRGQEARLRCSPMKGHSHVYWYRQLPEEGLKFMVYLQKENIIDESGMPKERFSAEFPKEGPSILRIQQVVRGDSAAYFCASSQTKDRVNGYTFGSGTRLTVV.

The rearrangement links TRBV7-2 to TRBJ2-7; TRBD1 matches 9 bases. Germline assignment: CDR1 SGHTA and CDR2 FQGNSA. Germline trimming cut 5 bases from V and 4 bases from J; bases unmatched to any gene: 6. The CDR3 sequence is 14 residues long. As DNA, the CDR3 is TGTGCCAGCAGCCCGGACAGGGGAAGATACGAGCAGTACTTC. Translated: CASSPDRGRYEQYF. Filled out from reference TRBV7-2 and TRBJ2-7, the complete variable domain reads GAGVSQSPSNKVTEKGKDVELRCDPISGHTALYWYRQSLGQGLEFLIYFQGNSAPDKSGLPSDRFSAERTGGSVSTLTIQRTQQEDSAVYLCASSPDRGRYEQYFGPGTRLTVT.

The chain joins TRBV5-1 to TRBJ1-2, with no clear D. V lost 0 bases and J 5 bases, leaving 14 bases between the germline ends. The CDR3 is 15 amino acids. Germline loops: CDR1 SGHRS, CDR2 YFSETQ. The CDR3 coding sequence is TGCGCCAGCAGCTTGGTTTCAGGTGCTGGTTATGGCTACACCTTC. It translates to CASSLVSGAGYGYTF.

The V gene is TRBV19, the J gene TRBJ1-4, with 9 bases matching TRBD1. CDR1 and CDR2 (germline): LNHDA, SQIVND (reference sequence). This CDR3 is built from 15 residues. The ends lost 4 bases at V and 7 bases at J; junction bases unmatched: 7. The CDR3 nucleotides are TGTGCCAGTAGTAACCGGGACAGGGCGCGTGAAAAACTGTTTTTT. Amino acids: CASSNRDRAREKLFF.

The genes are TRBV18 and TRBJ2-2; 7 nucleotides agree with TRBD2. V was clipped by 0 bases and J by 0 bases; unmatched bases: 1. Germline V CDR1 and CDR2: KGHSH, LQKENI. The CDR3 totals 16 residues. In DNA form, the CDR3 reads TGTGCCAGCTCACCACCGGGAGGGACGAACACCGGGGAGCTGTTTTTT. Its protein is CASSPPGGTNTGELFF.

V gene TRBV5-6 combines with J gene TRBJ1-1; 7 bases are a match to TRBD1. In germline, CDR1 is SGHDT, CDR2 YYEEEE. This CDR3 spans 13 amino acids. J lost 6 bases, V lost 4 bases, and 6 bases had no gene match. This CDR3 is CASSRDRDPEAFF. The CDR3 DNA reads as TGTGCCAGCAGCCGTGACAGGGACCCTGAAGCTTTCTTT.